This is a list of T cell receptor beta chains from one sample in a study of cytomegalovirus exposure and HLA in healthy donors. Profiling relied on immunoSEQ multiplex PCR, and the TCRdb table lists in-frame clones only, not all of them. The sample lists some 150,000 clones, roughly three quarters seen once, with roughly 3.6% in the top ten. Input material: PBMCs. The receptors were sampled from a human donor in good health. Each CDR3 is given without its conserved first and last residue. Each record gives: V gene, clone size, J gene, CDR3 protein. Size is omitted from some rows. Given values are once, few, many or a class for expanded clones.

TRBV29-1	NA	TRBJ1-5	SVGTGTGDFNQPQH
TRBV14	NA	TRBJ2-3	ASSQTGAPTDTQY
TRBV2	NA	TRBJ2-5	ASEAGRETQY
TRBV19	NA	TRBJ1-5	ASHRGDRGQPQH
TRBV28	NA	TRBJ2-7	ASSLGGVLAEQY
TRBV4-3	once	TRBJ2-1	ASSQVEGQGLYNEQF
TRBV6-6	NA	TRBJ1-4	ASRLTGEGAEKLF
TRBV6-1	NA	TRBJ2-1	ASSPTGPGKF
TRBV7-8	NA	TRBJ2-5	ASSSRWETETQY
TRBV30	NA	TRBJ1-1	AWRPGGMNTEAF
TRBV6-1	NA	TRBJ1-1	ASSERENTEAF
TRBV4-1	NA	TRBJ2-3	ASSRTGPSTDTQY
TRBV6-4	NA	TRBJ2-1	ASSPMGQGAGNEQF
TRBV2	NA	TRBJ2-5	ASSQNLARGETQY
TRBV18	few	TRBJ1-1	ASSPKTDLNTEAF
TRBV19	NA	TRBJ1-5	ASETGSRNQPQH
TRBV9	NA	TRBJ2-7	ASSVGQGRAYEQY
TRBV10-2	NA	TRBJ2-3	ASSESGLASDTQY
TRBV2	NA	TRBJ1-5	ASRPDRSNQPQH
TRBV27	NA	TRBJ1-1	ASTTYRGPGNTEAF
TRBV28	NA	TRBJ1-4	ASSSRGRVNNEKLF
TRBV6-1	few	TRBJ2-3	ASSEGDRGGGY
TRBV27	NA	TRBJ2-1	ASSSGLAGQPYEQF
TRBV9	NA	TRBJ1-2	ASSVYSLPHYSGPFT
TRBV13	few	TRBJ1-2	ASSSNHATGVRGYT
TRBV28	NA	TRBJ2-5	ASRSAGGRETQY
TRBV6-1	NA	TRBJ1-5	ASSELSEHQPQH
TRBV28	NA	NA	ASSLLWQGGNEQY
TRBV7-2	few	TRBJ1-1	ASSLKGGTEAF
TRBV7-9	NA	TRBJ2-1	ASSLGRQYNEQF
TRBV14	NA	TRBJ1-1	ASSQMGGGTEAF
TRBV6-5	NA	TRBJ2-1	ASSWERGGHNEQF
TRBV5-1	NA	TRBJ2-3	ASSSLAEFTDTQY
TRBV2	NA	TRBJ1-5	ASSDRVGNQPQH
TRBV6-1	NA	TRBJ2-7	ASKLAGGSHEQY
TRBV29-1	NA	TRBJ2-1	SVGDRAGSNEQF
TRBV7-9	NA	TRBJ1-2	ASSWSLTNYGYT
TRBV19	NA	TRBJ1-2	ASSIQNYGYT
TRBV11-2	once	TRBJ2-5	ASSLDRASGSAETQY
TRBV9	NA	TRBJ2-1	ASSAARDLYYNEQF
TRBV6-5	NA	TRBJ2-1	ASSFDRYDEQF
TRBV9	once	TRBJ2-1	ASSELLGLANEQF
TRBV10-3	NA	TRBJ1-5	AISQGDSTGNQPQH
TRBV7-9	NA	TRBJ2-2	ASSFLTGTLRATGELF
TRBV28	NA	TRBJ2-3	ASSITGTGTDTQY
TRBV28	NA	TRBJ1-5	ASSSRTGGSQPQH
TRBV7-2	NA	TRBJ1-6	ASSTPQGANSPLH
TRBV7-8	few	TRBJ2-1	ASSSGQNEQF
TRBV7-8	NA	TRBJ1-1	ASSLGVIKAGTEAF
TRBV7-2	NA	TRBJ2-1	ASSSSGNYNEQF
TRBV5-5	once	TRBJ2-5	ASTRGGLGETQY
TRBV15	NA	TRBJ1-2	ATSRGSYYGYT
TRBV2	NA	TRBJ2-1	ASRDRTNGRGDEQF
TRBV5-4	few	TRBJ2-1	ASSLAQAGYGEQF
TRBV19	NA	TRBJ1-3	ASTTARQVGNTIY
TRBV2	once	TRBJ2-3	ASRIANAGDTQY
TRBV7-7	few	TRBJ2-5	ASSLSTRLQETQY